This T cell receptor beta chain came from a study of blood T cells in healthy people across ages (dated by TCRdb to 2013 to 2016). Broadly, across the study: In model experiments, template switching captured about one uniquely barcoded TCR beta cDNA molecule for every two T cells. Using deep sequencing normalized with unique cDNA molecular identifiers, the study measured how TCR beta repertoire diversity changes with age. The donors were divided into four age groups: young (average about 16 years), middle-aged (about 39), aged (approximately 62) and long-lived (82). To avoid experimental bias, donors of different ages were spread randomly across the sequencing lanes. For two donors (one aged 18 to 30 and one aged 80 or older), the study analyzed two additional independent replicas of 1 million unique cDNA reads from the same blood draw.

The library was produced with 5' RACE. Sequencing instrument: Illumina HiSeq 2500. A second PCR of about 7 to 12 cycles was run with a J-beta primer mix and a sample-barcoded 5' primer. A unique molecular identifier was introduced onto each TCR beta cDNA molecule by a template-switch 5' adaptor carrying 12 random nucleotides. Each sample yielded at least 2.5 million CDR3-containing paired-end reads. First-strand cDNA synthesis was performed from all RNA using the Mint cDNA synthesis kit, with priming by a TRBC-specific oligonucleotide. Following uracil-DNA glycosylase treatment, a first 18-cycle PCR with universal primers M1SS and BC2_uni_R was performed on all cDNA. For the original study's pipeline: For normalization, 1 million high-quality reads, each with a distinct molecular identifier, were randomly selected from each sample. Reads with shared molecular identifiers were discarded instead of being binned into consensus sequences. MiTCR, set to a Q25 quality threshold and the strictest error-elimination algorithm, was used for CDR3 identification, clonotype clustering and error correction. A nonparametric unseen species model using Euler transformation provided a lower-bound estimate of total TCR beta diversity. TCRdb handled the public reads itself, with Q25 trimming in fastp and clone calling in MiXCR, and kept productive beta chains. When rows share a CDR3 protein, they turn into one entry using the most common DNA and genes. TCRdb's processing, not the study's, gives the V and J calls here. The sample has some 1.4 million distinct CDR3 sequences on record, around 39% of them singletons. The ten most abundant clones make up 7.9% of the sample.

Systemically healthy Caucasian individuals from Russia, 35 to 40 in total and aged about 6 to 100 years, were included as donors. Each donor gave approximately 9.3 milliliters of peripheral blood, collected into EDTA-treated Vacutainer tubes. Ficoll-Paque density-gradient centrifugation was used to isolate PBMCs, with at least 7 million obtained per sample. Trizol reagent was used to extract total RNA from PBMCs, with at least 6 micrograms per sample. The percentages of naive CD45RAhigh/CD27high T cells were determined by flow cytometry on a PBMC aliquot from every donor. With respect to this clonotype: It lacks a known antigen. No much larger clone exists at a distance of one base, and base qualities are not known.

The study at large found these results: Compared with the aged group, the long-lived group had more naive CD4+ T cells, fewer expanded clones and increased TCR diversity, suggesting age selection. Bulk unsorted PBMC profiling prevented conclusive comparison of naive and antigen-experienced compartments. Estimates of total diversity based on one million sequenced T cells were regarded as lower bounds and as underestimates. A strong correlation was found between observed TCR beta diversity and the percentage of naive T cells measured by flow cytometry. Observed TCR beta diversity per million T cells fell roughly linearly with age, and a significant reduction was already apparent by age around 40. Because the CMV infection status of the donors was unknown, age-related changes in expanded clonotypes may potentially have been confounded.

The germline V gene supplies CDR1 SGHTA and CDR2 FQGNSA. The germline ends are 20 bases apart after V is trimmed by 7 bases and J by 6 bases. From the cysteine through the phenylalanine, the CDR3 covers 15 amino acids. The DNA shown is the 45-base CDR3, in frame from base 1. Sequenced material: blood. This clonotype originated in a woman aged 18-29 years in good health. Recombination joined TRBV7-2 with TRBJ2-3; the best D guess is TRBD2, with 7 bases matching. The bases are TGTGCCAGCACTTGGGGGGGGCGCCGCCCTGATACGCAGTATTTT. It translates as CASTWGGRRPDTQYF.